The T cell receptor beta chain described here comes from a study of immune heterogeneity within non-small cell lung tumors. Findings and limits, study-wide: High-frequency T-cell receptor beta clonotypes were largely distinct between individual patients. Clonality of local T cells correlated moderately but significantly with local tumor mutational burden (R about 0.34).

Per sample, 450 to 600 ng of bulk tumor genomic DNA was the template used. Biopsies that were spaced far apart were taken, several per primary tumor, during surgery. Curative surgery was undertaken by patients, who had untreated, newly diagnosed non-small cell lung cancer. The donors were patients with newly diagnosed non-small cell lung cancer undergoing curative-intent surgery. Multiplex PCR with 32 V and 13 J primers amplified TCR beta CDR3. TCRdb passed the multiplex PCR reads through MiXCR, listing each CDR3 protein once. Of 15,000 to 20,000 distinct CDR3 sequences listed, 25% to 35% are singletons. Germline CDR1 reads LNHDA; CDR2 reads SQIVND (reference sequence). CDR3 length equals 16 residues. The V gene lost 3 bases and the J gene lost 5 bases, with 17 bases spanning the gap. This clonotype was recorded many times. The antigen is undetermined.

The clonotype originates from a man between 35 and 55 years old with non-small cell lung cancer. The chain joins TRBV19 to TRBJ1-5; TRBD1 might be the D (6 bases). The specimen was lung tumor tissue. For the CDR3, the DNA is TGTGCCAGTAGTATCTTACGAGGGGGGACTGATCAGCCCCAGCATTTT. Translating gives CASSILRGGTDQPQHF.